Listed here are 2 T cell receptor beta chains from one sample, sequenced in a study of blood T cell repertoires in COVID-19. The repertoire was sequenced with immunoSEQ multiplex PCR; TCRdb's copy has only in-frame clones and lacks some. The table shows 250,000 or so clones, with about 89% occurring only once. Sequenced sample: peripheral blood. All receptors derive from a woman aged 35 to 49 who had recovered from COVID-19.

The chain employs TRBV15 and TRBJ2-1; 8 bases agree with TRBD2. The CDR3 has 14 residues. Germline V CDR1 and CDR2: LNHNV, YYDKDF (reference sequence). V gave up 7 bases and J gave up 5 bases; unmatched junction bases: 7. This CDR3 reads CATKGAGDNNEQFF. The DNA of the CDR3 is TGTGCCACCAAAGGAGCGGGGGATAACAATGAGCAGTTCTTC.

The V and J genes are TRBV10-3 and TRBJ2-1; 9 bases are shared with TRBD2. With 4 bases clipped from V and 4 bases from J, the junction kept 11 bases outside the gene matches. Germline V lookup: CDR1 ENHRY, CDR2 SYGVKD. The CDR3 contains 17 residues. The CDR3 region has the DNA TGTGCCATCAGTGGTAGCGGGAGAGACTCGCCGTACAATGAGCAGTTCTTC. This sequence encodes CAISGSGRDSPYNEQFF.